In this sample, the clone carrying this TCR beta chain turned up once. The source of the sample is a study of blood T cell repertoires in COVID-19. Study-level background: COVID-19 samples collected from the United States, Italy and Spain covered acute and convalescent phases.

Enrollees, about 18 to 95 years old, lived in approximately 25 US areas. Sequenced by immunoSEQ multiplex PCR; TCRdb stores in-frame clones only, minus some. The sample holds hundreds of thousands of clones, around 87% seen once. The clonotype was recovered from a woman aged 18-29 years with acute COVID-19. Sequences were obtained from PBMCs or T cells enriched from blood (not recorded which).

The CDR3 reads CASSPRERLNTEAFF. In DNA, the CDR3 is TGTGCCAGCTCACCACGGGAGCGTTTGAACACTGAAGCTTTCTTT. The genes are TRBV18 and TRBJ1-1; unclear D gene. CDR3 length: 15 residues. Germline assignment: CDR1 KGHSH and CDR2 LQKENI. V was cut by 1 base and J by 0 bases, with 9 bases left in between.